This T cell receptor beta chain comes out of a study of T cell changes during pregnancy in multiple sclerosis. Trimming stripped 7 bases from V and 5 bases from J, with 3 bases between. The CDR3 totals 10 residues. Germline V gene data show CDR1 as MRHNA and CDR2 as SNTAGT. Produced via immunoSEQ multiplex PCR; TCRdb's table is partial and in-frame only. The sample records almost 50,000 clones, about 90% being singletons. The TCR comes from a female donor in good health, enrolled as a control in a pregnancy study. The J gene is TRBJ1-5, the V gene TRBV6-4; D uncertain. The source material was CD4+ T cells from peripheral blood mononuclear cells, sampled in the second trimester of pregnancy. The CDR3 sequence is CASTYQPQHF. CDR3 sequence (DNA): TGTGCCAGCACTTATCAGCCCCAGCATTTT.